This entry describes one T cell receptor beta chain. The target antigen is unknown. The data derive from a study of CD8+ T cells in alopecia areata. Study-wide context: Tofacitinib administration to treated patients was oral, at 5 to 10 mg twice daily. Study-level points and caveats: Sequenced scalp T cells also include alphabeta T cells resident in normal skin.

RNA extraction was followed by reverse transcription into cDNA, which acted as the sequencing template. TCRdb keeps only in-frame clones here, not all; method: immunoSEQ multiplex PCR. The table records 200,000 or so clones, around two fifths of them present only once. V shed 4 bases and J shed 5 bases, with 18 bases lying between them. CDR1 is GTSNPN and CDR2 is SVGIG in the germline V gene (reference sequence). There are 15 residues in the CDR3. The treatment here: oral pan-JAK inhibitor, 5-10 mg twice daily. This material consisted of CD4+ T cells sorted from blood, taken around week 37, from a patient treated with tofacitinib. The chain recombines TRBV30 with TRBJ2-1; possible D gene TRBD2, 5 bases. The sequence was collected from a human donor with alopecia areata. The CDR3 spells CAWKWYAPGDNEQFF. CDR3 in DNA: TGTGCCTGGAAGTGGTACGCTCCCGGGGACAATGAGCAGTTCTTC.